These T cell receptor beta chains were read from a single sample in a study of blood T cell repertoires in COVID-19. Only in-frame clones appear in the TCRdb table, and some are missing; sequencing was by immunoSEQ multiplex PCR. The sample consists of 110,000 to 150,000 clones, roughly 80% of them appearing once. Sample: peripheral blood. Receptors originate from a woman of 80 years or more in a cohort sampled during active or convalescent COVID-19. Both conserved end residues are part of each CDR3. Fields, in order: CDR3 DNA, CDR3 protein, D gene, J gene, CDR3 length, clone size, V gene. D genes are given only for firm matches. Clone size is given for some rows only: seen once, a few or many times, or a class if the clone is expanded.

TGCGCCAGCAGCCCCAACGCGGGACTTTCGAACACCGGGGAGCTGTTTTTT CASSPNAGLSNTGELFF - TRBJ2-2 17 - TRBV5-1
TGTGCCAGCAGCCCCAGGCCAGGAGATACGCAGTATTTT CASSPRPGDTQYF - TRBJ2-3 13 - TRBV13
TGCGCCAGCAGCTTGCTAGGGGCTGCGAACACTGAAGCTTTCTTT CASSLLGAANTEAFF - TRBJ1-1 15 - TRBV5-1
TGTGCCAGCAGCTGGCGGGGCGACAATGAGCAGTTCTTC CASSWRGDNEQFF - TRBJ2-1 13 - TRBV7-3
TGCGCCAGCAGCTTGGAAGCAGGGGTGTTAACCTACGAGCAGTACTTC CASSLEAGVLTYEQYF - TRBJ2-7 16 - TRBV5-1
TGTGCTAGCAGCTTAGTTTTCGGGGGGGGCAATGAGCAGTTCTTC CASSLVFGGGNEQFF TRBD2 TRBJ2-1 15 - TRBV7-7
TGTGCCAGCAGTGAGGGGCGGAGGACAGGGGGCGGGGAGACCCAGTACTTC CASSEGRRTGGGETQYF TRBD1 TRBJ2-5 17 - TRBV6-1
TGTGCCAGCAGTTACTCGGGGACAGCCCCCTACGAGCAGTACTTC CASSYSGTAPYEQYF TRBD1 TRBJ2-7 15 - TRBV6-5
TGTGCCAGCAGTGCCACTAGCGGGGGGGCGAAGACCCAGTACTTC CASSATSGGAKTQYF TRBD2 TRBJ2-5 15 - TRBV2
TGTGCCAGCAGCCCCCGACAGCGGGGGCGGTCGGGTACGCAGTATTTT CASSPRQRGRSGTQYF TRBD2 TRBJ2-3 16 - TRBV11-2
TGTGCCAGCAGTCGAGCGGGATCCCGGGGCCCCGGGGAGCTGTTTTTT CASSRAGSRGPGELFF TRBD2 TRBJ2-2 16 - TRBV3-1/TRBV3-2
TGTGCCAGTAGTAGAGGGGGCAGAGAGAAACTGTTTTTT CASSRGGREKLFF TRBD1 TRBJ1-4 13 - TRBV19
TGTGCCAGCAGCTCGGGCCGACAGGGGGCCTCGAGTGAAAAACTGTTTTTT CASSSGRQGASSEKLFF TRBD1 TRBJ1-4 17 - TRBV7-9
TGCGCCAGCAGCCAAGGGTTAGCGGGGGGGGTGGATACGCAGTATTTT CASSQGLAGGVDTQYF TRBD2 TRBJ2-3 16 - TRBV4-1
TGTGCCAGCAGCTTAGCTACGACTAGCCGTAAAAACATTCAGTACTTC CASSLATTSRKNIQYF TRBD2 TRBJ2-4 16 - TRBV7-4
TGTGCCAGCAGCGTGGCCCCCGGGACTAGCGGGGGGGCCCACGAGCAGTACTTC CASSVAPGTSGGAHEQYF TRBD2 TRBJ2-7 18 - TRBV9
TGTGCCAGCAGTGATAAGCAGGTTCTTGGCCCTAATGAAAAACTGTTTTTT CASSDKQVLGPNEKLFF - TRBJ1-4 17 - TRBV2
TGTGCCAGCAGCCCCGCAGATACGCAGTATTTT CASSPADTQYF - TRBJ2-3 11 - TRBV7-9
TGTGCCAGCAGGACCGGGACTTCGACAGATACGCAGTATTTT CASRTGTSTDTQYF - TRBJ2-3 14 few TRBV2
TGTGCCACCAGTGATACAGGGGGAGACACAGATACGCAGTATTTT CATSDTGGDTDTQYF TRBD1 TRBJ2-3 15 - TRBV24-1
TGTGCCAGCAGCTCTTTCGTAACGGAAGAGACCCAGTACTTC CASSSFVTEETQYF - TRBJ2-5 14 - TRBV5-4
TGTGCCAGCTCACCACCAGACAGGAACACTGAAGCTTTCTTT CASSPPDRNTEAFF - TRBJ1-1 14 few TRBV18
TGCGCCAGCAGCTGGGGAGACAGGGGGCTACTATGGGGCTACACCTTC CASSWGDRGLLWGYTF TRBD1 TRBJ1-2 16 - TRBV5-1
TGTGCCAGCAGTTTTGCTAGCGGTAATACGCAGTATTTT CASSFASGNTQYF TRBD2 TRBJ2-3 13 once TRBV28
TGTGCCTGGAGTGTACAGGCAGGGGGAAACACCATATATTTT CAWSVQAGGNTIYF - TRBJ1-3 14 - TRBV30
TGTGCCACCAGTGAAAACAGGGGGAGGTCTGGAGAGACCCAGTACTTC CATSENRGRSGETQYF TRBD1 TRBJ2-5 16 - TRBV24-1
TGTGCCAGCAGCTTAGTTGCACTGAAGAACACTGAAGCTTTCTTT CASSLVALKNTEAFF - TRBJ1-1 15 - TRBV7-8
TGTGCCAGCGCGGGACTAGCGGGGGGCGGGAAGACCCAGTACTTC CASAGLAGGGKTQYF TRBD2 TRBJ2-5 15 - TRBV2
TGTGCCAACTGCAGGGGTTTAGATTCACCCCTCCACTTT CANCRGLDSPLHF - TRBJ1-6 13 - TRBV2
TGTGCCAGCAGACCAGGGGGCGGGGGCTACACCTTC CASRPGGGGYTF TRBD1 TRBJ1-2 12 - TRBV28
TGCAGCGCCGTTCGAGGGACAGGGTCTGGAAACACCATATATTTT CSAVRGTGSGNTIYF TRBD1 TRBJ1-3 15 - TRBV29-1
TGTGCCACCAAGAGCAGCGATGTGGCCGATACGCAGTATTTT CATKSSDVADTQYF - TRBJ2-3 14 - TRBV19
TGTGCCAGCTCAAACCCCCAGGCTGAAGCTTTCTTT CASSNPQAEAFF - TRBJ1-1 12 - TRBV18
TGTGCCAGCAGCTTACTGGCGGGGGAGACCACAGATACGCAGTATTTT CASSLLAGETTDTQYF TRBD2 TRBJ2-3 16 - TRBV7-3